A selection of T cell receptor beta chains follows, all from one sample in a study of T cell clones after liver transplantation. Method: immunoSEQ multiplex PCR; TCRdb's copy keeps in-frame clones and lacks some. The sample records 93,000 or so clones, about 86% being singletons. The sample in question was CD4+ T cells from blood, obtained around 48 months after liver transplant. These receptor sequences come from a human patient who received a liver transplant. The T cells may come from the graft donor. Each CDR3 is given with its conserved first and last residue. A D gene is named only where the DNA matches it firmly. Rows give clone size only sometimes, using once, few, many, or a class for an expanded clone.

TRBV5-1	TRBJ2-3	.	.	CASSSQMGKRDTQYF	TGCGCCAGCAGCTCCCAAATGGGCAAACGAGATACGCAGTATTTT
TRBV7-3	TRBJ2-7	.	TRBD1	CASSLATGGSYEQYF	TGTGCCAGCAGCCTCGCGACAGGGGGCTCCTACGAGCAGTACTTC
TRBV27	TRBJ2-6	.	.	CASRWGGSGANVLTF	TGTGCCAGCAGGTGGGGCGGCTCTGGGGCCAACGTCCTGACTTTC
TRBV5-1	TRBJ2-5	.	.	CASSLGGQYQETQYF	TGCGCCAGCAGCTTGGGAGGCCAGTACCAAGAGACCCAGTACTTC
TRBV10-2	TRBJ2-2	.	.	CASSATGGSGAGELFF	TGCGCCAGCAGCGCCACAGGGGGAAGCGGGGCCGGGGAGCTGTTTTTT
TRBV6-1	TRBJ1-3	.	TRBD1	CASSEDRGNTIYF	TGTGCCAGCAGTGAAGACAGGGGTAACACCATATATTTT
TRBV5-1	TRBJ2-5	.	TRBD1	CASSSQPGQGAQETQYF	TGCGCCAGCAGCTCCCAACCGGGACAGGGAGCCCAAGAGACCCAGTACTTC
TRBV7-2	TRBJ1-1	.	.	CASSLGRYEAFF	TGTGCCAGCAGCTTAGGCAGATATGAAGCTTTCTTT
TRBV21-1	TRBJ1-5	once	.	CASSNTPLRAQHF	TGTGCCAGCAGCAACACTCCTCTTAGAGCCCAGCATTTT
TRBV7-8	TRBJ2-1	.	TRBD2	CASTALAGPNEQFF	TGTGCCAGCACGGCACTAGCGGGTCCCAATGAGCAGTTCTTC
TRBV25-1	TRBJ2-7	.	TRBD2	CASSDGGSFYEQYF	TGTGCCAGCAGTGATGGCGGGAGCTTCTACGAGCAGTACTTC
TRBV6-5	TRBJ1-3	.	.	CASSFAPGADGNTIYF	TGTGCCAGCAGTTTTGCGCCAGGAGCTGATGGAAACACCATATATTTT
TRBV5-1	TRBJ2-1	.	.	CASSLRQGSINEQFF	TGCGCCAGCAGCTTGAGGCAGGGGTCAATTAATGAGCAGTTCTTC
TRBV7-3	TRBJ1-2	.	TRBD1	CASSLRGQGAGGYTF	TGTGCCAGCAGCTTACGCGGACAGGGGGCCGGCGGCTACACCTTC
TRBV18	TRBJ1-2	.	.	CASSPPGAALEDYTF	TGTGCCAGCTCACCACCGGGGGCTGCTCTGGAAGACTACACCTTC
TRBV6-5	TRBJ1-1	.	.	CASRRDGGPNTEAFF	TGTGCCAGCAGGAGGGACGGCGGACCCAACACTGAAGCTTTCTTT
TRBV28	TRBJ1-3	.	TRBD1	CASSGLLGTGAKGNTIYF	TGTGCCAGCAGTGGACTACTCGGGACAGGGGCAAAAGGAAACACCATATATTTT
TRBV7-2	TRBJ1-6	.	TRBD1	CASSATGPGSPLHF	TGTGCCAGCAGCGCGACAGGGCCCGGATCACCCCTCCACTTT
TRBV5-4	TRBJ2-7	once	.	CASRSDWQGGSEQYF	TGTGCCAGCAGGTCAGATTGGCAGGGTGGTAGCGAGCAGTACTTC
TRBV7-9	TRBJ1-2	.	.	CASSPVGEGYVYAYGYTF	TGTGCCAGCAGCCCGGTGGGGGAGGGTTATGTCTACGCCTATGGCTACACCTTC
TRBV4-3	TRBJ1-2	.	.	CASSQDLVAAYGYTF	TGCGCCAGCAGCCAAGATCTGGTGGCAGCCTATGGCTACACCTTC
TRBV10-3	TRBJ2-4	.	TRBD1	CAISPGTENIQYF	TGTGCCATCAGTCCCGGGACAGAAAACATTCAGTACTTC
TRBV5-4	TRBJ2-1	.	TRBD2	CASSLVLAGKLYNEQFF	TGTGCCAGCAGCTTGGTTCTAGCGGGGAAACTCTACAATGAGCAGTTCTTC
TRBV9	TRBJ2-7	.	TRBD2	CASSRSGGSYEQYF	TGTGCCAGCAGCCGATCCGGGGGGTCCTACGAGCAGTACTTC
TRBV15	TRBJ1-1	.	.	CATSRPQGRNTEAFF	TGTGCCACCAGCAGACCCCAGGGGAGGAACACTGAAGCTTTCTTT
TRBV6-5	TRBJ2-7	.	TRBD1	CASRRGQGAYEQYF	TGTGCCAGCAGGCGAGGACAGGGGGCCTACGAGCAGTACTTC
TRBV29-1	TRBJ2-1	.	.	CSGEKWGSYNEQFF	TGCAGCGGGGAAAAGTGGGGGTCCTACAATGAGCAGTTCTTC
TRBV6-4	TRBJ2-1	.	.	CASSLGGNSNEQFF	TGTGCCAGTTCCTTAGGAGGGAACAGCAATGAGCAGTTCTTC
TRBV28	TRBJ2-1	.	.	CASRKRALRASYNEQFF	TGTGCCAGCAGAAAAAGGGCGTTGCGGGCCTCCTACAATGAGCAGTTCTTC
TRBV15	TRBJ2-7	.	.	CATSRAKTGASYEQYF	TGTGCCACCAGCAGAGCAAAAACCGGGGCCTCCTACGAGCAGTACTTC
TRBV9	TRBJ1-5	.	.	CASSKGGGNQPQHF	TGTGCCAGCAGCAAAGGTGGGGGCAATCAGCCCCAGCATTTT